The 18 T cell receptor beta chains in this list originate from one sample, sequenced in a study of blood T cell repertoires in COVID-19. Measured with immunoSEQ multiplex PCR; TCRdb has only the in-frame clones, and not every one. This sample has 130,000 to 150,000 clones, with roughly 87% found just once. The sequenced sample was peripheral blood. Receptor source: a woman in her forties or fifties with acute or convalescent COVID-19.

The V gene is TRBV7-2, the J gene TRBJ1-4; TRBD1 is a possible D gene (5 bases). V lost 4 bases, J lost 5 bases, and 11 bases lay in between. The germline V gene encodes CDR1 SGHTA and CDR2 FQGNSA. The CDR3 extends over 14 amino acids. The CDR3 region has the DNA TGTGCCAGCAGCTCACGGGGGATCAATGAAAAACTGTTTTTT. Translating gives CASSSRGINEKLFF. The full variable domain, rest sourced from reference TRBV7-2 and TRBJ1-4, is GAGVSQSPSNKVTEKGKDVELRCDPISGHTALYWYRQSLGQGLEFLIYFQGNSAPDKSGLPSDRFSAERTGGSVSTLTIQRTQQEDSAVYLCASSSRGINEKLFFGSGTQLSVL.

The CDR3 nucleotides are TGTGCCAGTAGTATGGGGCTAGCGGGGGGCACAGATACGCAGTATTTT. As protein: CASSMGLAGGTDTQYF. The chain couples TRBV19 to TRBJ2-3; TRBD2 aligns across 10 bases. Looked up from germline, CDR1 is LNHDA and CDR2 is SQIVND (reference sequence). The CDR3 runs 16 residues. The V and J ends lost 3 bases and 1 base, in that order; junction bases with no gene match: 4.

The rearrangement links TRBV29-1 to TRBJ2-3; 10 bases are shared with TRBD1. Germline V CDR1 and CDR2: SQVTM, ANQGSEA. Trimming removed 6 bases from V and 3 bases from J; junction bases left unmatched: 3. This CDR3 has 13 residues. This CDR3 reads CSVGQGTTDTQYF. CDR3 coding DNA: TGCAGCGTGGGACAGGGGACGACAGATACGCAGTATTTT.

The chain combines TRBV5-1 with TRBJ2-6, with D perhaps TRBD2 (6 bases). This CDR3 has 18 residues. V dropped 2 bases and J dropped 0 bases, with 15 bases sitting between them. Germline assignment: CDR1 SGHRS and CDR2 YFSETQ. The CDR3 spells CASSLTPGLVSGANVLTF. Here the CDR3 DNA reads TGCGCCAGCAGCTTAACTCCGGGACTGGTCTCTGGGGCCAACGTCCTGACTTTC.

This chain connects TRBV28 to TRBJ2-7; D may be TRBD2 (7 bases). Trimming took off 7 bases at V and 1 base at J, with 20 bases between the two ends. Germline CDR1 is MDHEN and CDR2 is SYDVKM. The CDR3 loop spans 16 amino acids. The CDR3 DNA reads as TGTGCCAGCACCAACGGAGGGGGGGCTCCATCCTACGAGCAGTACTTC. The encoded protein is CASTNGGGAPSYEQYF.

The sample holds a few counts of this clone. V and J are TRBV5-8 and TRBJ1-5, with 8 bases that match TRBD1. This CDR3 is 12 amino acids long. V shed 5 bases and J 10 bases; nucleotides not matched to a gene: 5. Germline lookup yields CDR1 SGHTS and CDR2 YDEGEE. Written as DNA, the CDR3 is TGTGCCAGCAGACTCGACAGGGGTCCCCAGCATTTT. Its translation: CASRLDRGPQHF.

The chain links TRBV19 to TRBJ2-7; 10 nucleotides match TRBD1. This CDR3 region has 15 residues. The germline V gene encodes CDR1 LNHDA and CDR2 SQIVND (reference sequence). Trimming took 4 bases from V and 3 from J; bases not matched to a gene: 6. The DNA of the CDR3 is TGTGCCAGTAGTAAAGGGACAGGGGTGAGCTACGAGCAGTACTTC. Residues: CASSKGTGVSYEQYF. The full variable domain, rest sourced from reference TRBV19 and TRBJ2-7, is DGGITQSPKYLFRKEGQNVTLSCEQNLNHDAMYWYRQDPGQGLRLIYYSQIVNDFQKGDIAEGYSVSREKKESFPLTVTSAQKNPTAFYLCASSKGTGVSYEQYFGPGTRLTVT.

V and J are TRBV19 and TRBJ2-2, with a possible D match to TRBD2 (5 bases). Between the trimmed V and J ends, which lost 5 bases and 6 bases, there was a span of 22 bases. The CDR3 extends over 17 amino acids. The germline V gene has CDR1 LNHDA and CDR2 SQIVND (reference sequence). Here the CDR3 DNA reads TGTGCCAGTAGTCCAACTAGATCCGAATCTATCTCCGGGGAGCTGTTTTTT. This gives the protein CASSPTRSESISGELFF.

This rearrangement joins TRBV2 to TRBJ1-4; no definite D call. The CDR3 extends over 16 amino acids. In germline, CDR1 is SNHLY, CDR2 FYNNEI. The ends were cut back, 1 base at V and 4 bases at J, with 13 bases in the middle. CDR3 loop: CASSEVFAEINEKLFF. The CDR3 DNA reads as TGTGCCAGCAGTGAAGTATTCGCAGAAATTAATGAAAAACTGTTTTTT.

V and J are TRBV2 and TRBJ2-5; 8 nucleotides line up with TRBD2. The CDR3 runs to 16 residues. CDR1 SNHLY and CDR2 FYNNEI come from the germline V gene. V lost 2 bases and J lost 1; bases outside the gene matches: 6. CDR3 nucleotides: TGTGCCAGCAGTGAACGTAGCGGGGTCATCCAAGAGACCCAGTACTTC. This codes for CASSERSGVIQETQYF.

The CDR3 is CASSPRTGENYGYTF. The CDR3 bases are TGTGCCAGTAGTCCGAGGACAGGGGAAAACTATGGCTACACCTTC. The genes are TRBV19 and TRBJ1-2; 9 bases line up with TRBD1. J lost 2 bases, V lost 5 bases, and 6 bases had no gene match. This CDR3 has 15 residues. Germline CDR1 reads LNHDA; CDR2 reads SQIVND (reference sequence).

This chain uses TRBV25-1 with TRBJ2-1; D may be TRBD1 (5 bases). Per germline, CDR1 MGHDK and CDR2 SYGVNS. CDR3 length equals 14 residues. Trimming removed 11 bases at V and 0 bases at J, with 14 bases between. CDR3: CASHAGYSYNEQFF. The CDR3 DNA reads as TGTGCCTCCCATGCAGGGTACTCCTACAATGAGCAGTTCTTC.

This chain connects TRBV6-1 to TRBJ2-5, with a possible D match to TRBD2 (5 bases). V was clipped by 3 bases and J by 0 bases, with 14 bases between them. This CDR3 is built from 16 residues. Germline values: CDR1 MNHNS, CDR2 SASEGT. The CDR3 DNA follows: TGTGCCAGCAGTGATCGGGGTTCTATCAACCAAGAGACCCAGTACTTC. Translation gives CASSDRGSINQETQYF.

The gene calls are TRBV28 and TRBJ1-2; tentatively, D is TRBD1 (6 bases). Germline V CDR1 and CDR2: MDHEN, SYDVKM. V was pared by 4 bases and J by 3 bases, with 6 bases between. CDR3 length equals 12 residues. The CDR3 DNA follows: TGTGCCAGCAGTTCAGGGGACTATGGCTACACCTTC. Its protein product is CASSSGDYGYTF.

The genes are TRBV28 and TRBJ2-1; perhaps TRBD1 as D (5 bases). From germline, CDR1 is MDHEN and CDR2 SYDVKM. The CDR3 has 18 residues. V gave up 2 bases and J gave up 4 bases, with 21 bases separating them. CDR3 sequence: CASSLTGFGAGSYNEQFF. The CDR3 bases are TGTGCCAGCAGTTTAACTGGTTTTGGGGCAGGGTCTTACAATGAGCAGTTCTTC.

This chain joins TRBV5-6 and TRBJ2-1, with TRBD2 matching over 13 bases. Germline values: CDR1 SGHDT, CDR2 YYEEEE. With V trimmed by 4 bases and J by 8 bases, 9 bases remained unmatched. This CDR3 has 16 residues. CDR3 nucleotides: TGTGCCAGCAGCGGGCCCCGACTAGCGGGGGGACATGAGCAGTTCTTC. This codes for CASSGPRLAGGHEQFF.

This chain joins TRBV19 and TRBJ2-3, with unresolved D. Germline V gene sequence: CDR1 LNHDA, CDR2 SQIVND (reference sequence). The germline V and J ends were trimmed by 5 bases and 5 bases, with 8 bases remaining between them. The CDR3 length is 12 residues. CDR3 bases: TGTGCCAGTAGTTCCCCCGTAGATACGCAGTATTTT. Amino acid sequence: CASSSPVDTQYF. The full variable domain, rest sourced from reference TRBV19 and TRBJ2-3, is DGGITQSPKYLFRKEGQNVTLSCEQNLNHDAMYWYRQDPGQGLRLIYYSQIVNDFQKGDIAEGYSVSREKKESFPLTVTSAQKNPTAFYLCASSSPVDTQYFGPGTRLTVL.

CDR3 in DNA: TGTGCCACCAGCAGCGGACAGGGCCTGGGGACTGAAGCTTTCTTT. It codes for CATSSGQGLGTEAFF. The chain is built from TRBV15 and TRBJ1-1, with 8 bases aligning to TRBD1. CDR3 length equals 15 residues. Germline assignment: CDR1 LNHNV and CDR2 YYDKDF (reference sequence). V was pared by 3 bases and J by 5 bases, with 8 bases of the junction left unmatched.